Each of the 27 T cell receptor beta chains below was sequenced from the same sample in a study of blood T cell repertoires in COVID-19. Assay used: immunoSEQ multiplex PCR; TCRdb lists only in-frame clones, some missing. The sample has around 390,000 clones; 85% to 90% are singletons. Material for sequencing was PBMCs or T cells enriched from blood (not recorded which). The receptors were gathered from a woman aged 45 to 65 who had recovered from COVID-19.

The chain combines TRBV11-2 with TRBJ1-3, with D hard to call. V gave up 1 base and J gave up 0 bases, with 4 bases separating them. This CDR3 comprises 14 residues. Germline V gives CDR1 SGHAT, CDR2 FQNNGV. CDR3 region: CASSLGSSGNTIYF. In DNA, the CDR3 is TGTGCCAGCAGCTTAGGTAGCTCTGGAAACACCATATATTTT.

Points on this clone: Other DNA variants within this sample encode the same CDR3. This rearrangement joins TRBV18 to TRBJ1-1; 7 bases map to TRBD1. The V and J ends lost 3 bases and 1 base, in that order; junction bases with no gene match: 5. This CDR3 spans 15 amino acids. Germline V gene data show CDR1 as KGHSH and CDR2 as LQKENI. CDR3: CASSPPGQANTEAFF. CDR3 DNA sequence: TGTGCCAGCTCACCTCCCGGACAGGCGAACACTGAAGCTTTCTTT. The entire variable domain, with the rest obtained from reference TRBV18 and TRBJ1-1, is as follows: NAGVMQNPRHLVRRRGQEARLRCSPMKGHSHVYWYRQLPEEGLKFMVYLQKENIIDESGMPKERFSAEFPKEGPSILRIQQVVRGDSAAYFCASSPPGQANTEAFFGQGTRLTVV.

This sequence joins TRBV25-1 and TRBJ1-5; 7 bases align to TRBD1. V shed 5 bases, J shed 10 bases, and the junction held 5 bases outside the gene matches. The length of the CDR3 is 12 residues. Germline CDR1 MGHDK, CDR2 SYGVNS. CDR3 DNA sequence: TGTGCCAGCAGTACGACAGGGCAACCCCAGCATTTT. It translates to CASSTTGQPQHF.

This clone was picked up one time. This chain links TRBV28 with TRBJ1-6; D possibly corresponds to TRBD1 (6 bases). V lost 5 bases, J lost 7 bases, and 12 bases lay in between. Germline CDR1 is MDHEN and CDR2 is SYDVKM. CDR3 length: 14 residues. This CDR3 is CASSPPRGNSPLHF. The CDR3 DNA reads as TGTGCCAGCAGTCCCCCGAGGGGGAATTCACCCCTCCACTTT.

In its sample, this clone was seen once. The chain uses TRBV6-5 and TRBJ2-4, with D possibly matching TRBD1 (5 bases). Trimming left V 6 bases short and J 0 bases short, with 12 bases between. This CDR3 spans 15 amino acids. Germline CDR1 is MNHEY and CDR2 is SVGAGI. In DNA form, the CDR3 reads TGTGCCAGCAGGGAGACAGTACTAGCCAAAAACATTCAGTACTTC. Its translation: CASRETVLAKNIQYF.

The gene calls are TRBV3-1 (or the pseudogene TRBV3-2) and TRBJ2-2, with 8 bases that match TRBD1. The V gene end was trimmed by 1 base and the J gene end by 2 bases; junction bases not matched to a gene: 3. CDR1 is LGHDT and CDR2 is YNNKEL in the germline V gene (reference sequence). The CDR3 totals 16 residues. The CDR3 reads CASSQVTGDNTGELFF. CDR3 sequence (DNA): TGTGCCAGCAGCCAAGTGACAGGGGATAACACCGGGGAGCTGTTTTTT.

This clone appeared once. This chain uses TRBV5-6 with TRBJ2-2; TRBD2 aligns across 9 bases. The trim removed 3 bases at V and 1 base at J, leaving 13 bases unmatched. The CDR3 is 19 residues long. The germline CDR1 and CDR2 sequences are SGHDT and YYEEEE. CDR3 bases: TGTGCCAGCAGCTCCTATAGACTAGCGGTGGTGCAGAACACCGGGGAGCTGTTTTTT. This codes for CASSSYRLAVVQNTGELFF.

This clone was seen just once. The chain uses TRBV6-6 and TRBJ1-4; D remains unclear. The germline V gene encodes CDR1 MNHNY and CDR2 SVGAGI (reference sequence). Trimming took off 9 bases at V and 1 base at J, with 12 bases between the two ends. This CDR3 is 14 amino acids long. CDR3 sequence (DNA): TGTGCCAGTGGGTCAGCGGTAACTAATGAAAAACTGTTTTTT. Translated: CASGSAVTNEKLFF.

The chain joins TRBV19 to TRBJ1-6; 7 nucleotides line up with TRBD1. Germline loops: CDR1 LNHDA, CDR2 SQIVND (reference sequence). The junction had 3 bases not matched to a gene; V was cut back by 7 bases and J by 3 bases. The CDR3 is 14 amino acids. In DNA form, the CDR3 reads TGTGCCAGTAATGACAGGGACTATAATTCACCCCTCCACTTT. This translates into CASNDRDYNSPLHF. Full variable domain (outside the CDR3, taken from reference TRBV19 and TRBJ1-6): DGGITQSPKYLFRKEGQNVTLSCEQNLNHDAMYWYRQDPGQGLRLIYYSQIVNDFQKGDIAEGYSVSREKKESFPLTVTSAQKNPTAFYLCASNDRDYNSPLHFGNGTRLTVT.

This chain uses TRBV19 with TRBJ1-4; D remains unclear. The V end was cut by 9 bases, the J end by 5 bases, with 25 bases between. CDR1 is LNHDA, CDR2 SQIVND, per germline (reference sequence). The CDR3 sequence is 17 residues long. CDR3 in amino acids: CASAPERLVSGNEKLFF. CDR3 coding DNA: TGTGCCAGCGCCCCTGAGCGGCTGGTCAGCGGGAATGAAAAACTGTTTTTT.

The rearrangement uses TRBV27 and TRBJ1-1; 8 bases align to TRBD1. The CDR3 is 19 residues long. After removal of 0 bases from V and 1 base from J, the junction contained 13 bases not matched to a gene. The germline V gene encodes CDR1 MNHEY and CDR2 SMNVEV (reference sequence). The CDR3 sequence: CASSLSSYGQGRWNTEAFF. For the CDR3, the DNA is TGTGCCAGCAGTTTATCGTCTTACGGACAGGGAAGGTGGAACACTGAAGCTTTCTTT.

The chain links TRBV18 to TRBJ1-1, with TRBD1 matching over 7 bases. V dropped 6 bases and J dropped 4; count of bases not matched to a gene: 5. The CDR3 sequence is 13 residues long. Germline V gene sequence: CDR1 KGHSH, CDR2 LQKENI. The CDR3 region is CASSSAGGTEAFF. The CDR3 DNA follows: TGTGCCAGCTCTTCGGCAGGGGGCACTGAAGCTTTCTTT.

This sequence joins TRBV7-8 and TRBJ1-5; TRBD1 aligns across 7 bases. This CDR3 is built from 15 residues. The V gene's germline CDR1 is SGHVS and CDR2 FQNEAQ. Trimming took 1 base from V and 6 from J; bases not matched to a gene: 6. CDR3 sequence (DNA): TGTGCCAGCAGCTTAGTAGGCAGGGGGAGTCAGCCCCAGCATTTT. Translating gives CASSLVGRGSQPQHF.

The V gene is TRBV9, the J gene TRBJ2-5; D possibly corresponds to TRBD2 (6 bases). Germline CDR1 is SGDLS and CDR2 is YYNGEE. This CDR3 region has 13 residues. Trimming removed 3 bases at V and 2 bases at J, with 8 bases between. The CDR3 loop is CASSDGRQETQYF. CDR3 bases: TGTGCCAGCAGCGATGGGAGGCAAGAGACCCAGTACTTC.

This chain connects TRBV11-2 to TRBJ2-5; 10 bases fit TRBD1. The CDR3 spans 14 residues. Per the germline V gene, CDR1 is SGHAT and CDR2 is FQNNGV. Trimming removed 3 bases from V and 6 bases from J; junction bases left unmatched: 4. CDR3 coding DNA: TGTGCCAGCAGCTTCAGGGGACAGGGGCAGACCCAGTACTTC. Its translation is CASSFRGQGQTQYF.

The chain is built from TRBV28 and TRBJ1-6; D may be TRBD1 (6 bases). The CDR3 has 14 residues. V lost 5 bases to trimming and J lost 7 bases, with 12 bases between them. Germline CDR1 reads MDHEN; CDR2 reads SYDVKM. The DNA for the CDR3 is TGTGCCAGCAGTCAACAGGGCTTGAATTCACCCCTCCACTTT. Translating it yields CASSQQGLNSPLHF.

The V gene is TRBV5-5, the J gene TRBJ2-5; tentatively, D is TRBD2 (6 bases). CDR1 SGHKS and CDR2 YYEKEE come from the germline V gene (reference sequence). Deletions cut 5 bases from V and 5 bases from J, with 16 bases between. This CDR3 contains 14 residues. CDR3 residues: CASSPLAHGETQYF. DNA for the CDR3: TGTGCCAGCAGTCCACTAGCCCATGGGGAGACCCAGTACTTC.

CDR3 nucleotide sequence: TGTGCCAGCAGCCCTCAACAGGGGGCTTTGCAGCCCCAGCATTTT. Its translation is CASSPQQGALQPQHF. The rearrangement uses TRBV7-2 and TRBJ1-5, with TRBD1 identical over 9 bases. The CDR3 has 15 amino acids. V gave up 5 bases and J gave up 7 bases; unmatched junction bases: 9. CDR1 is SGHTA and CDR2 is FQGNSA in the germline V gene.

This chain joins TRBV10-3 and TRBJ2-7; 8 bases agree with TRBD1. V lost 6 bases to trimming and J lost 3 bases; unmatched junction nucleotides: 4. Germline loops: CDR1 ENHRY, CDR2 SYGVKD. The CDR3 sequence is 13 residues long. The CDR3 DNA follows: TGTGCCATCAGGCTCACAGGGGGCTACGAGCAGTACTTC. Amino acids: CAIRLTGGYEQYF.

This clone occurred once. The CDR3 nucleotides are TGCGCCAGCGGCGAGGTCGACGAAGCCCGAGGCTACACCTTC. Its protein product is CASGEVDEARGYTF. V and J are TRBV5-1 and TRBJ1-2; no clear D gene. Germline CDR1 is SGHRS and CDR2 is YFSETQ. The V gene lost 7 bases and the J gene lost 8 bases, with 21 bases spanning the gap. The CDR3 is 14 amino acids.

This clone has more than one count but fewer than ten. The gene calls are TRBV27 and TRBJ1-2, with 11 bases fitting TRBD1. Per the germline V gene, CDR1 is MNHEY and CDR2 is SMNVEV (reference sequence). With V trimmed by 4 bases and J by 4 bases, 5 bases remained unmatched. There are 15 residues in the CDR3. The CDR3 bases are TGTGCCAGCAGTTCCTCCGGGACAGGGGGCTATGGCTACACCTTC. Its translation: CASSSSGTGGYGYTF.

V usage is TRBV3-1 (or the pseudogene TRBV3-2) and J usage is TRBJ1-2; the match to TRBD1 covers 7 bases. Germline CDR1 LGHDT, CDR2 YNNKEL (reference sequence). CDR3 size: 19 residues. The J segment lost 1 base and the V segment lost 1 base, leaving 15 bases of the junction unmatched. The CDR3, as DNA: TGTGCCAGCAGCCAAGGGCGGATTTATTTCGGGACAGATAACTATGGCTACACCTTC. Amino acids: CASSQGRIYFGTDNYGYTF.

In this sample, this clone turned up a few times. This sequence joins TRBV4-1 and TRBJ1-6, with 8 bases fitting TRBD1. V lost 0 bases and J lost 13; bases outside the gene matches: 2. Germline CDR1 MGHRA, CDR2 YSYEKL. The CDR3 contains 13 residues. The CDR3 reads CASSQDRTGPLHF. CDR3 nucleotide sequence: TGCGCCAGCAGCCAAGATCGGACAGGGCCCCTCCACTTT.

V usage is TRBV5-4 and J usage is TRBJ2-1; unclear D gene. The CDR3 contains 15 residues. The germline V gene has CDR1 SGHNT and CDR2 YYREEE (reference sequence). V lost 2 bases to trimming and J lost 1 base, with 10 bases between them. CDR3 sequence reads: CASSFSVQSYNEQFF. CDR3 in DNA: TGTGCCAGCAGCTTCTCTGTTCAGTCCTACAATGAGCAGTTCTTC.

The chain is built from TRBV6-5 and TRBJ2-5; 8 bases line up with TRBD2. Germline CDR1 MNHEY, CDR2 SVGAGI. The V and J ends lost 8 bases and 3 bases, in that order; junction bases with no gene match: 8. CDR3 length: 14 residues. The CDR3 sequence: CASGAGLGEETQYF. CDR3 in DNA: TGTGCCAGCGGGGCGGGACTAGGGGAAGAGACCCAGTACTTC.

This rearrangement joins TRBV5-1 to TRBJ1-2; D possibly corresponds to TRBD1 (5 bases). Germline CDR1 is SGHRS and CDR2 is YFSETQ. Trimming stripped 6 bases from V and 4 bases from J, with 19 bases between. The CDR3 runs to 15 residues. CDR3 sequence reads: CASKEARATRYGYTF. The CDR3 nucleotides are TGCGCCAGCAAAGAAGCCAGGGCCACTCGCTATGGCTACACCTTC.

The gene calls are TRBV28 and TRBJ1-3, with D possibly being TRBD1 (5 bases). The CDR3 extends over 16 amino acids. V gave up 3 bases and J gave up 4 bases, with 16 bases separating them. Germline V gives CDR1 MDHEN, CDR2 SYDVKM. In DNA, the CDR3 is TGTGCCAGCAGTTTGTGGGGGGGTTCGTCAGGAAACACCATATATTTT. It yields the protein CASSLWGGSSGNTIYF.